The T cell receptor beta chain described here comes from a study of STAT5B mutations in CD4+ large granular lymphocyte leukemia. As for this clone: Its antigen is not identified.

Whole-study findings and limits: About 24% of private leukemic clonotypes occurred rarely in other patients' non-leukemic repertoires. Compared with healthy controls (2/35), patient top clones favored TRBV06 (8/27). Patient CD4-sorted repertoires stayed more clonal than healthy ones after leukemic-clone removal.

Only in-frame clones appear in the TCRdb table, and some are missing; sequencing was by immunoSEQ multiplex PCR. The sample contains 40,000 to 45,000 clones, roughly 80% of which appear only once. Buffy coats from healthy blood donors served as controls. Germline CDR1 and CDR2: MDHEN and SYDVKM. This CDR3 has 14 amino acids. J gave up 9 bases and V 2 bases, and 4 bases lay outside the gene matches. The source of this sequence is a human donor in good health. Material for sequencing was CD4+ T cells from blood buffy coats. This rearrangement joins TRBV28 to TRBJ1-6; 7 nucleotides line up with TRBD1. The CDR3 DNA follows: TGTGCCAGCAGTTTAGACAGGGAGGTTTCACCCCTCCACTTT. Its protein is CASSLDREVSPLHF.